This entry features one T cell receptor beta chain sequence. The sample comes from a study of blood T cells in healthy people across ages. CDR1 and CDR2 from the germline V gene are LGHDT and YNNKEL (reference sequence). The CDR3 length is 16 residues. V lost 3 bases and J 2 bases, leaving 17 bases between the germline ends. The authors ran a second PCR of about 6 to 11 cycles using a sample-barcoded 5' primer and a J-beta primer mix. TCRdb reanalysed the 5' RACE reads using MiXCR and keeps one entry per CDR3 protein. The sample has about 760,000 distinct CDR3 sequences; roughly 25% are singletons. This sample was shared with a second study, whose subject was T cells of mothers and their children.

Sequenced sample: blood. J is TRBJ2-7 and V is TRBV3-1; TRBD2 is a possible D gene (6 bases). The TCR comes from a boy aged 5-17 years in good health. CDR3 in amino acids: CASSHFRAGNTYEQYF. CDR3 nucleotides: TGTGCCAGCAGCCATTTTAGGGCGGGAAATACCTACGAGCAGTACTTC.